This passage covers 28 T cell receptor beta chains from one sample sequenced in a study of cytomegalovirus exposure and HLA in healthy donors. Repertoires were generated with immunoSEQ multiplex PCR, while TCRdb's copy carries only in-frame clones and drops some. The sample contains a few hundred thousand clones, 80% to 90% of which appear only once. Sequencing was carried out using PBMCs. These TCRs come from a woman younger than 35 in good health and CMV-seronegative.

The chain joins TRBV9 to TRBJ2-1, with TRBD2 matching over 9 bases. This CDR3 is 12 amino acids long. Trimming removed 4 bases from V and 8 bases from J; junction bases left unmatched: 1. Germline CDR1 reads SGDLS; CDR2 reads YYNGEE. CDR3 in DNA: TGTGCCAGCAGCAGACTAGCGGATGAGCAGTTCTTC. This codes for CASSRLADEQFF.

This chain uses TRBV7-2 with TRBJ2-5; tentatively, D is TRBD2 (5 bases). Germline CDR1 SGHTA, CDR2 FQGNSA. The CDR3 extends over 16 amino acids. V was clipped by 5 bases and J by 7 bases, with 23 bases between them. In nucleotides, the CDR3 is TGTGCCAGCAGCCTCGCAAGGCTAGCCCTCGTAGGGACCCAGTACTTC. Translated, it gives CASSLARLALVGTQYF.

V gene TRBV15 combines with J gene TRBJ1-4; a weak D match, TRBD1 (6 bases). Germline V gene data show CDR1 as LNHNV and CDR2 as YYDKDF (reference sequence). CDR3 size: 17 residues. V was clipped by 4 bases and J by 7 bases, with 22 bases between them. Here the CDR3 reads CATSKQPSTGLSEKLFF. CDR3 DNA sequence: TGTGCCACCAGCAAACAGCCTTCGACAGGTCTAAGTGAAAAACTGTTTTTT.

The V gene is TRBV9, the J gene TRBJ2-3; 7 nucleotides line up with TRBD1. J gave up 0 bases and V 3 bases, and 19 bases lay outside the gene matches. Germline CDR1 reads SGDLS; CDR2 reads YYNGEE. The CDR3 totals 20 residues. CDR3 loop: CASSETARQRGRVSTDTQYF. The CDR3 DNA reads TGTGCCAGCAGCGAAACAGCCCGGCAAAGGGGGCGGGTTAGCACAGATACGCAGTATTTT.

V is TRBV18 and J is TRBJ1-1; TRBD1 is a possible D gene (5 bases). CDR1 and CDR2 from the germline V gene are KGHSH and LQKENI. Trimming cost V 4 bases and J 5 bases, with 8 bases left between them. The CDR3 runs to 12 residues. The CDR3 sequence is CASSRRETEAFF. CDR3 sequence (DNA): TGTGCCAGCTCACGCAGGGAAACTGAAGCTTTCTTT.

This clone was detected only once. The J gene is TRBJ2-7, the V gene TRBV7-2; 7 positions agree with TRBD1. This CDR3 contains 14 residues. Germline trimming cut 5 bases from V and 2 bases from J; bases unmatched to any gene: 6. Germline V gives CDR1 SGHTA, CDR2 FQGNSA. CDR3 amino acids: CASSLQGNPYEQYF. CDR3 DNA: TGTGCCAGCAGCCTACAGGGGAACCCCTACGAGCAGTACTTC.

The chain couples TRBV11-2 to TRBJ2-5, with D unresolved. The CDR3 is 15 residues long. Trimming removed 0 bases at V and 7 bases at J, with 15 bases between. Germline CDR1 reads SGHAT; CDR2 reads FQNNGV. The CDR3 DNA sequence: TGTGCCAGCAGCTTAGAAGGAGTTAGAGGAGTGACCCAGTACTTC. The encoded protein is CASSLEGVRGVTQYF.

The V and J genes are TRBV7-6 and TRBJ2-1; 9 bases agree with TRBD1. The CDR3 spans 16 residues. V shed 1 base, J shed 6 bases, and the junction held 7 bases outside the gene matches. Germline assignment: CDR1 SGHVS and CDR2 FNYEAQ. The CDR3 nucleotides read TGTGCCAGCAGCTTAGTCGGGACAGGGATTGTCAATGAGCAGTTCTTC. This encodes CASSLVGTGIVNEQFF.

In this sample, this clone turned up a few times. The chain uses TRBV7-9 and TRBJ2-7, with D possibly TRBD1 on 6 matching bases. Trimming removed 3 bases at V and 2 bases at J, with 11 bases between. Germline loops: CDR1 SEHNR, CDR2 FQNEAQ (reference sequence). The CDR3 runs 14 residues. The CDR3 bases are TGTGCCAGCAGCTTGGGCAGGGGCCCCTACGAGCAGTACTTC. Translated: CASSLGRGPYEQYF.

This clone came up a few times. The DNA of the CDR3 is TGTGCCAGCAGAACAGGAGTTAGCACAGATACGCAGTATTTT. Residues: CASRTGVSTDTQYF. This chain connects TRBV7-2 to TRBJ2-3; D is perhaps TRBD1 (5 bases). V was trimmed by 6 bases and J by 0 bases, leaving 10 bases between them. Germline V gives CDR1 SGHTA, CDR2 FQGNSA. The CDR3 length is 14 residues.

This clone showed up just once. V usage is TRBV5-4 and J usage is TRBJ1-2, with 11 nucleotides matching TRBD1. The J segment lost 3 bases and the V segment lost 3 bases, leaving 4 bases of the junction unmatched. The CDR3 extends over 15 amino acids. Germline V CDR1 and CDR2: SGHNT, YYREEE (reference sequence). The CDR3 here is CASSSRTGGYYGYTF. The CDR3 DNA is TGTGCCAGCAGCTCCCGGACAGGGGGCTACTATGGCTACACCTTC.

V gene TRBV5-4 combines with J gene TRBJ2-1; TRBD2 agrees at 7 bases. V trimming: 1 base; J trimming: 5 bases; junction bases outside the gene matches: 12. Per germline, CDR1 SGHNT and CDR2 YYREEE (reference sequence). This CDR3 has 17 residues. CDR3 loop: CASSLLILVGGDNEQFF. CDR3 DNA sequence: TGTGCCAGCAGCTTGTTAATCCTAGTGGGAGGGGACAATGAGCAGTTCTTC.

J is TRBJ2-3 and V is TRBV10-1; 13 bases align to TRBD2. The CDR3 spans 16 residues. CDR1 WNHNN and CDR2 SYGVQD come from the germline V gene (reference sequence). J was trimmed by 4 bases and V by 6 bases; bases with no gene match: 7. The CDR3 region is CASSPGTSGKSDTQYF. CDR3 nucleotide sequence: TGCGCCAGCAGCCCCGGGACTAGCGGGAAATCAGATACGCAGTATTTT.

This clone was counted between two and nine times. The chain uses TRBV6-5 and TRBJ2-2, with 7 nucleotides matching TRBD1. The trim removed 4 bases at V and 8 bases at J, leaving 1 base unmatched. The CDR3 spans 12 residues. Germline V CDR1 and CDR2: MNHEY, SVGAGI. CDR3 region: CASSSDRGELFF. In nucleotides, the CDR3 is TGTGCCAGCAGTTCGGACAGGGGGGAGCTGTTTTTT.

This chain links TRBV2 with TRBJ1-1, with D uncertain. Trimming pared 4 bases from V and 6 bases from J, leaving 15 bases between. This CDR3 spans 14 amino acids. The V gene's germline CDR1 is SNHLY and CDR2 FYNNEI. CDR3 coding DNA: TGTGCCAGCAGTGCGTGGAGTGATCGCCCTGAAGCTTTCTTT. Its translation: CASSAWSDRPEAFF.

The chain is built from TRBV29-1 and TRBJ2-7; the match to TRBD1 covers 8 bases. The CDR3 is made up of 15 amino acids. Trimming at V came to 0 bases and at J to 0 bases, leaving 4 bases not matched to a gene. Looked up from germline, CDR1 is SQVTM and CDR2 is ANQGSEA. In nucleotides, the CDR3 is TGCAGCGTTGAAGAGACAGGACAGGGCTCCTACGAGCAGTACTTC. Encoded protein: CSVEETGQGSYEQYF.

This chain uses TRBV2 with TRBJ1-2, with 9 bases that match TRBD1. This CDR3 has 13 residues. Looked up from germline, CDR1 is SNHLY and CDR2 is FYNNEI. V shed 5 bases and J 6 bases; nucleotides not matched to a gene: 4. CDR3 coding DNA: TGTGCCAGCAGTTATCGACAGGGGGATGGCTACACCTTC. It translates to CASSYRQGDGYTF.

V gene TRBV6-5 combines with J gene TRBJ2-5; 9 bases line up with TRBD2. Germline CDR1 MNHEY, CDR2 SVGAGI. V was pared by 2 bases and J by 7 bases, with 8 bases of the junction left unmatched. The CDR3 totals 15 residues. The CDR3 DNA is TGTGCCAGCAGTTACGTAGCGGGAGAGGGGTCGACCCAGTACTTC. The encoded protein is CASSYVAGEGSTQYF.

The rearrangement joins TRBV5-1 to TRBJ1-5, with D unclear. The CDR3 spans 14 residues. Germline V gene sequence: CDR1 SGHRS, CDR2 YFSETQ. The V end lost 0 bases, the J end lost 3 bases, and 7 bases lay between the germline ends. CDR3 DNA: TGCGCCAGCAGCTTGGGCCAGAACAATCAGCCCCAGCATTTT. Amino acids: CASSLGQNNQPQHF.

At least ten counts were recorded for this clone. This sequence joins TRBV5-1 and TRBJ2-7, with D uncertain. The CDR3 is made up of 16 amino acids. Germline CDR1 and CDR2: SGHRS and YFSETQ. Trimming cost V 1 base and J 5 bases, with 19 bases left between them. For the CDR3, the DNA is TGCGCCAGCAGCTTGCAGGTCCCCCGAAGTAGTAACGAGCAGTACTTC. Its protein is CASSLQVPRSSNEQYF.

The chain uses TRBV30 and TRBJ2-3; the match to TRBD2 covers 12 bases. With 3 bases clipped from V and 1 base from J, the junction kept 2 bases outside the gene matches. Germline V lookup: CDR1 GTSNPN, CDR2 SVGIG (reference sequence). CDR3 length: 15 residues. CDR3 in amino acids: CAWRLAGGRTDTQYF. DNA of the CDR3: TGTGCCTGGAGACTAGCGGGGGGCCGCACAGATACGCAGTATTTT.

The chain employs TRBV10-3 and TRBJ1-6, with TRBD1 matching 9 bases. CDR3 length equals 14 residues. The V segment lost 8 bases and the J segment 8 bases; nucleotides outside the gene matches: 7. Germline CDR1 and CDR2: ENHRY and SYGVKD. The CDR3 bases are TGTGCCATCCGAGCCGGGACAGGGTATTCACCCCTCCACTTT. Protein product: CAIRAGTGYSPLHF.

The genes are TRBV30 and TRBJ1-3; TRBD1 matches at 9 bases. V trimming: 3 bases; J trimming: 4 bases; junction bases outside the gene matches: 13. The CDR3 extends over 17 amino acids. Germline CDR1 is GTSNPN and CDR2 is SVGIG (reference sequence). CDR3 DNA sequence: TGTGCCTGGAGCCGGGACAGGGTGCCAGCTGGCGGAAACACCATATATTTT. Translated: CAWSRDRVPAGGNTIYF.

The chain combines TRBV9 with TRBJ1-1; 7 bases align to TRBD1. Germline trimming cut 3 bases from V and 0 bases from J; bases unmatched to any gene: 5. The V gene's germline CDR1 is SGDLS and CDR2 YYNGEE. This CDR3 is built from 15 residues. The CDR3 loop is CASSAGQPMNTEAFF. The DNA for the CDR3 is TGTGCCAGCAGCGCGGGACAGCCCATGAACACTGAAGCTTTCTTT.

The rearrangement links TRBV6-5 to TRBJ2-5; D is uncertain. The V end was cut by 2 bases, the J end by 2 bases, with 9 bases between. The germline V gene has CDR1 MNHEY and CDR2 SVGAGI. This CDR3 is 14 amino acids long. CDR3 residues: CASSYDELQETQYF. The CDR3 bases are TGTGCCAGCAGTTACGATGAGCTTCAAGAGACCCAGTACTTC.

A single count supports this clone. V and J are TRBV2 and TRBJ2-3; TRBD2 agrees at 7 bases. Germline CDR1 and CDR2: SNHLY and FYNNEI. The ends lost 4 bases at V and 1 base at J; junction bases unmatched: 5. This CDR3 has 15 residues. Here the CDR3 reads CASSGPGGGTDTQYF. CDR3 DNA: TGTGCCAGCAGTGGGCCGGGGGGAGGCACAGATACGCAGTATTTT.

V usage is TRBV7-8 and J usage is TRBJ1-1; D unresolved. The CDR3 runs 13 residues. Trimming removed 1 base at V and 1 base at J, with 4 bases between. Per the germline V gene, CDR1 is SGHVS and CDR2 is FQNEAQ. The CDR3 DNA follows: TGTGCCAGCAGCTTAGTAAAGAACACTGAAGCTTTCTTT. Protein: CASSLVKNTEAFF.

J is TRBJ2-7 and V is TRBV2; 8 bases line up with TRBD1. The germline V gene encodes CDR1 SNHLY and CDR2 FYNNEI. The CDR3 sequence is 13 residues long. The V segment lost 8 bases and the J segment 2 bases; nucleotides outside the gene matches: 5. The CDR3 region is CASWTGRTYEQYF. The CDR3 DNA follows: TGTGCCAGCTGGACAGGGCGAACCTACGAGCAGTACTTC.